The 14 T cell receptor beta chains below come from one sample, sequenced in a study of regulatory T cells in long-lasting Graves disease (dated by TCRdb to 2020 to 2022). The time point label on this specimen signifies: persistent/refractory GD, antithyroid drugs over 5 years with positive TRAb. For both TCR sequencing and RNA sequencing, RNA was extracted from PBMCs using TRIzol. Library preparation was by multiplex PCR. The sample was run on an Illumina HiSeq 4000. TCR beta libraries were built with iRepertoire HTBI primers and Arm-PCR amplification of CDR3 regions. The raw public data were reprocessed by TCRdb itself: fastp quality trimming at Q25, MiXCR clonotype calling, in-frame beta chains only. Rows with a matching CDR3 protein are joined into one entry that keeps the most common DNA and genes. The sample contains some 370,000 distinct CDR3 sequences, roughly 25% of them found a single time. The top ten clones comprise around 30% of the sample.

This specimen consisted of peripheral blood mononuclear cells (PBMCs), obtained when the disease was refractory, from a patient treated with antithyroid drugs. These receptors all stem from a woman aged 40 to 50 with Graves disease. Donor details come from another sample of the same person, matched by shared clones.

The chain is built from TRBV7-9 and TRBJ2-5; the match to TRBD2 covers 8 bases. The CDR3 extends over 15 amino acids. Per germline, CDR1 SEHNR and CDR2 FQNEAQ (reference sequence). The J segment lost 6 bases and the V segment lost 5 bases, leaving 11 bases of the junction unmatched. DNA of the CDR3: TGTGCCAGCAGCGAAGAAGCGGGAGTAAGGAAGACCCAGTACTTC. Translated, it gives CASSEEAGVRKTQYF.

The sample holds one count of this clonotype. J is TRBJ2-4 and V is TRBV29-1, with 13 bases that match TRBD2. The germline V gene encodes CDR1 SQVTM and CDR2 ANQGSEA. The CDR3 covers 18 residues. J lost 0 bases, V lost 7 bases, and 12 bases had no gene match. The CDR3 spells CSAASGTSGVLAKNIQYF. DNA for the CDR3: TGCAGCGCTGCGAGCGGGACTAGCGGGGTTCTAGCCAAAAACATTCAGTACTTC.

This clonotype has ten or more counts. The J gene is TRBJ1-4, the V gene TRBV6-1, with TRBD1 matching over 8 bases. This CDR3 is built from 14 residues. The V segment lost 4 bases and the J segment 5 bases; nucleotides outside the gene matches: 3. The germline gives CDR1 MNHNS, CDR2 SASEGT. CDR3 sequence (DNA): TGTGCCAGCAGTGGGACAGGGTTCAATGAAAAACTGTTTTTT. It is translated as CASSGTGFNEKLFF.

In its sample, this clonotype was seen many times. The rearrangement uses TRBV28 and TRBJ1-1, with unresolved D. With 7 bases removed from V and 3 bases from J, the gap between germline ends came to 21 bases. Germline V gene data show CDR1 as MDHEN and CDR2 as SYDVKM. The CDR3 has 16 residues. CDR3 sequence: CASTPRERALDTEAFF. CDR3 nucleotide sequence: TGTGCCAGCACCCCACGGGAGAGGGCGTTGGACACTGAAGCTTTCTTT.

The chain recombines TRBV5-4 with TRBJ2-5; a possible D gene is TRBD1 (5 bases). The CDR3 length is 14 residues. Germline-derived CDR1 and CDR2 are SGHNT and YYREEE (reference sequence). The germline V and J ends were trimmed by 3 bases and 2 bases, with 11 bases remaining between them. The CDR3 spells CASSYPTAQETQYF. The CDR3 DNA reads TGTGCCAGCAGCTATCCGACAGCACAAGAGACCCAGTACTTC.

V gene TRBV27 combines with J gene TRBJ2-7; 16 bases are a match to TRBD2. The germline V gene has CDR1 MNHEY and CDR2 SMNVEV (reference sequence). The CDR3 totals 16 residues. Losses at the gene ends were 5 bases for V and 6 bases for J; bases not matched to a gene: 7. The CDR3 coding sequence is TGTGCCAGCAGTCTTACGGGACTAGCGGGAGGGCGCGAGCAGTACTTC. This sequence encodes CASSLTGLAGGREQYF.

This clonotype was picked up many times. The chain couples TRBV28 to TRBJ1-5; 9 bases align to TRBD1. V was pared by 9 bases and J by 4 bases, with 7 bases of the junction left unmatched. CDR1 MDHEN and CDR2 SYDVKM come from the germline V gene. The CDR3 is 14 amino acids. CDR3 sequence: CASTGTGPNQPQHF. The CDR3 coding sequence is TGTGCCAGTACCGGGACAGGGCCGAATCAGCCCCAGCATTTT.

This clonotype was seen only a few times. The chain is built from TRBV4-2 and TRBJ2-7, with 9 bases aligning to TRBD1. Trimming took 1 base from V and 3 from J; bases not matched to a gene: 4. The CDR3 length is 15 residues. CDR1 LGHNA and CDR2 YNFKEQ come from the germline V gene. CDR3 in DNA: TGTGCCAGCAGCCAAGTTGGGACAGGGAACTACGAGCAGTACTTC. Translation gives CASSQVGTGNYEQYF.

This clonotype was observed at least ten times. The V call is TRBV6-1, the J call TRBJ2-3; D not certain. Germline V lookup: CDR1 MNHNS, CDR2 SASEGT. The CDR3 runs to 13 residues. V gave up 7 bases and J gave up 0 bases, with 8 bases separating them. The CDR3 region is CASKVVSTDTQYF. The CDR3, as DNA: TGTGCCAGCAAGGTGGTCAGCACAGATACGCAGTATTTT.

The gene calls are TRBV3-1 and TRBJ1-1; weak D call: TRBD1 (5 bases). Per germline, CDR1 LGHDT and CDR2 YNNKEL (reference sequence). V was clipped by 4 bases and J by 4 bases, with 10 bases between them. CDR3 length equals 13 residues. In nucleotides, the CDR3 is TGTGCCAGCAGCCCCCCAGGGAGCACTGAAGCTTTCTTT. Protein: CASSPPGSTEAFF. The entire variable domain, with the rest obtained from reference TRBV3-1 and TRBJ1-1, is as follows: DTAVSQTPKYLVTQMGNDKSIKCEQNLGHDTMYWYKQDSKKFLKIMFSYNNKELIINETVPNRFSPKSPDKAHLNLHINSLELGDSAVYFCASSPPGSTEAFFGQGTRLTVV.

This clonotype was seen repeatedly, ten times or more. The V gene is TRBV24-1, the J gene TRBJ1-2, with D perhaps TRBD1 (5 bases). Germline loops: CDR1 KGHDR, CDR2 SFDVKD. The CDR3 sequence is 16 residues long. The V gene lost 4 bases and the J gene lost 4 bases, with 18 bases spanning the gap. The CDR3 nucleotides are TGTGCCACCAGTGAACGACAGTCCGATTCGCTCTATGGCTACACCTTC. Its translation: CATSERQSDSLYGYTF.

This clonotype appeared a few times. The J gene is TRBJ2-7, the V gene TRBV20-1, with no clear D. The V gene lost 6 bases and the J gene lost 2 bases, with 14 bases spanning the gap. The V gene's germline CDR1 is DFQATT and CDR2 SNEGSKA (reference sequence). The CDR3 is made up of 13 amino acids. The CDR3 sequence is CSAPPQNTYEQYF. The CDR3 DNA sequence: TGCAGTGCCCCACCCCAAAATACCTACGAGCAGTACTTC.

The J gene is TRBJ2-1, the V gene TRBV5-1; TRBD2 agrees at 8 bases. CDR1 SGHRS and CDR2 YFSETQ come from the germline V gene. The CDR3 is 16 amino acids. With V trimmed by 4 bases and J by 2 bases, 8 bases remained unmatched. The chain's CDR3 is CASSEGLAWTYNEQFF. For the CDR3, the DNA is TGCGCCAGCAGCGAAGGACTAGCCTGGACCTACAATGAGCAGTTCTTC. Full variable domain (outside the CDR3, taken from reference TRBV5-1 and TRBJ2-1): KAGVTQTPRYLIKTRGQQVTLSCSPISGHRSVSWYQQTPGQGLQFLFEYFSETQRNKGNFPGRFSGRQFSNSRSEMNVSTLELGDSALYLCASSEGLAWTYNEQFFGPGTRLTVL.

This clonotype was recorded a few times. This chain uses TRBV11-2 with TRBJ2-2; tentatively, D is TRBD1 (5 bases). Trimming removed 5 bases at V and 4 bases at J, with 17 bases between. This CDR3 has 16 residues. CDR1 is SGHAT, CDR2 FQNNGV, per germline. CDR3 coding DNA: TGTGCCAGCAGCCAGCTCCAGGGTTACGGCACCGGGGAGCTGTTTTTT. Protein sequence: CASSQLQGYGTGELFF. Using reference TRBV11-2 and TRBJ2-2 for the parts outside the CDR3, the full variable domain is EAGVAQSPRYKIIEKRQSVAFWCNPISGHATLYWYQQILGQGPKLLIQFQNNGVVDDSQLPKDRFSAERLKGVDSTLKIQPAKLEDSAVYLCASSQLQGYGTGELFFGEGSRLTVL.